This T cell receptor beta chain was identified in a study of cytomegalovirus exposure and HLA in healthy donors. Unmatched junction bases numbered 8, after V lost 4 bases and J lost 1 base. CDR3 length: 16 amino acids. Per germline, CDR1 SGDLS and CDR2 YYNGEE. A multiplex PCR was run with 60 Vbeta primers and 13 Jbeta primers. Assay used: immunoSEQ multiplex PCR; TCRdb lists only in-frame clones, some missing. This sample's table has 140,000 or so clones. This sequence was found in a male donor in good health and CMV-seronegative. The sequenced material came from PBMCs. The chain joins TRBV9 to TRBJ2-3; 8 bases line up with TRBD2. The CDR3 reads CASSPEGAGGTDTQYF. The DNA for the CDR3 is TGTGCCAGCAGCCCCGAGGGAGCGGGGGGCACAGATACGCAGTATTTT.